The 27 T cell receptor beta chains presented below share a single source sample, sequenced in a study of shared clonotypes between healthy human individuals. Profiling relied on immunoSEQ multiplex PCR, and the TCRdb table lists in-frame clones only, not all of them. Here the sample spans around 2.5 million clones, 80% to 95% being singletons. Material: naive CD4+ T cells from PBMCs. Subset in this sample: CD45RA+ positively selected. The receptor set was obtained from a man aged 18 to 29 in good health. Some clones in this sample may be carry-over from other donors' samples.

The table lists this clone with a count of one. The V call is TRBV5-1, the J call TRBJ2-5; D is possibly TRBD1 (7 bases). This CDR3 region has 13 residues. Germline V gene lookup returns CDR1 SGHRS and CDR2 YFSETQ. Trimming stripped 4 bases from V and 4 bases from J, with 11 bases between. The CDR3 nucleotides read TGCGCCAGCAGCCACAGGGGAGGAGAGACCCAGTACTTC. Its translation: CASSHRGGETQYF.

The genes are TRBV12-5 and TRBJ2-1; maybe TRBD2 (6 bases). V gave up 6 bases and J gave up 9 bases, with 12 bases separating them. The V gene's germline CDR1 is LGHNT and CDR2 FRNRAP. There are 12 residues in the CDR3. CDR3 in amino acids: CASGPGLGEQFF. For the CDR3, the DNA is TGTGCTAGTGGCCCGGGACTTGGTGAGCAGTTCTTC.

The J gene is TRBJ1-2, the V gene TRBV14, with TRBD1 as a possible D gene (6 bases). The germline V gene has CDR1 SGHDN and CDR2 FVKESK. With 4 bases removed from V and 6 bases from J, the gap between germline ends came to 21 bases. This CDR3 has 16 amino acids. The CDR3 loop is CASSLLGQRLENGYTF. The CDR3 region has the DNA TGTGCCAGCAGCCTTTTAGGACAGCGGCTTGAAAATGGCTACACCTTC.

On this clone itself: A read error is possible here, since a much larger clone lies one base away. Other nucleotide sequences from this sample produce the same CDR3. The chain joins TRBV6-5 to TRBJ2-7; the match to TRBD2 covers 10 bases. V lost 2 bases, J lost 3 bases, and 1 base stayed unmatched. This CDR3 is built from 14 residues. In germline, CDR1 is MNHEY, CDR2 SVGAGI. CDR3 bases: TGTGCCAGCAGTTACGAGCGGGGGGGCTACGAGCAGTACTTC. Its protein is CASSYERGGYEQYF.

The V call is TRBV19, the J call TRBJ2-7, with D perhaps matching TRBD2 (6 bases). Germline loops: CDR1 LNHDA, CDR2 SQIVND (reference sequence). Trimming took off 5 bases at V and 8 bases at J, with 19 bases between the two ends. The CDR3 is 14 residues long. The CDR3 sequence is CASSPAPAGHKQYF. Written as DNA, the CDR3 is TGTGCCAGTAGTCCAGCTCCTGCGGGGCATAAGCAGTACTTC.

The genes are TRBV7-9 and TRBJ1-2; perhaps TRBD1 as D (5 bases). The CDR3 extends over 12 amino acids. The V end lost 6 bases, the J end lost 2 bases, and 7 bases lay between the germline ends. Looked up from germline, CDR1 is SEHNR and CDR2 is FQNEAQ (reference sequence). CDR3 region: CASRDRNYGYTF. The CDR3 DNA is TGTGCCAGCAGAGACAGAAACTATGGCTACACCTTC.

V and J are TRBV6-5 and TRBJ2-1; D might be TRBD2 (6 bases). The CDR3 runs 15 residues. Germline values: CDR1 MNHEY, CDR2 SVGAGI. Trimming took off 3 bases at V and 5 bases at J, with 14 bases between the two ends. CDR3 protein: CASSYREWGDNEQFF. The DNA for the CDR3 is TGTGCCAGCAGTTATCGGGAGTGGGGCGACAATGAGCAGTTCTTC.

The CDR3: CASHLTSNQPQHF. The CDR3 DNA reads as TGTGCCAGCCACCTGACAAGCAATCAGCCCCAGCATTTT. The chain combines TRBV19 with TRBJ1-5; D is ambiguous. Germline V gene lookup returns CDR1 LNHDA and CDR2 SQIVND (reference sequence). Trimming took off 9 bases at V and 1 base at J, with 10 bases between the two ends. The CDR3 loop spans 13 amino acids.

The chain has TRBV18 and TRBJ2-1; D gene ambiguous. The CDR3 has 13 amino acids. Germline loops: CDR1 KGHSH, CDR2 LQKENI. V lost 1 base and J lost 6, with 7 bases in between. The CDR3 DNA follows: TGTGCCAGCTCACCACTCGCGTCCAATGAGCAGTTCTTC. Translated: CASSPLASNEQFF.

This chain connects TRBV6-1 to TRBJ1-3; perhaps TRBD1 as D (5 bases). Trimming took 4 bases from V and 6 from J, leaving 16 bases between them. This CDR3 has 15 amino acids. Looked up from germline, CDR1 is MNHNS and CDR2 is SASEGT. CDR3 in amino acids: CASSVSRVLVNTIYF. In nucleotides, the CDR3 is TGTGCCAGCAGTGTTAGCAGGGTTTTGGTAAACACCATATATTTT.

The chain carries TRBV7-2 and TRBJ1-1; no definite D call. The CDR3 runs to 13 residues. Germline-derived CDR1 and CDR2 are SGHTA and FQGNSA. Trimming cost V 2 bases and J 5 bases, with 9 bases left between them. The CDR3 sequence: CASSLSGVTEAFF. The DNA for the CDR3 is TGTGCCAGCAGCTTATCTGGAGTTACTGAAGCTTTCTTT.

The chain couples TRBV2 to TRBJ1-5; D unclear. V was trimmed by 7 bases and J by 4 bases, leaving 8 bases between them. From germline, CDR1 is SNHLY and CDR2 FYNNEI. There are 12 residues in the CDR3. The CDR3 nucleotides read TGTGCCAGCATGAGGCGAAATCAGCCCCAGCATTTT. Residues: CASMRRNQPQHF.

The rearrangement links TRBV27 to TRBJ2-3, with 10 bases matching TRBD2. J was trimmed by 7 bases and V by 5 bases; bases with no gene match: 12. CDR1 is MNHEY, CDR2 SMNVEV, per germline (reference sequence). The CDR3 has 16 residues. The CDR3 reads CASSRASGRIPHTQYF. CDR3 nucleotide sequence: TGTGCCAGCAGTCGAGCTAGCGGGAGAATACCTCATACGCAGTATTTT.

CDR3 region: CASRKEGLMNTEAFF. The CDR3 bases are TGTGCCAGCAGAAAAGAGGGGCTCATGAACACTGAAGCTTTCTTT. The rearrangement joins TRBV7-2 to TRBJ1-1; TRBD1 is a possible D gene (5 bases). Looked up from germline, CDR1 is SGHTA and CDR2 is FQGNSA. The CDR3 is 15 amino acids. Trimming removed 6 bases at V and 0 bases at J, with 14 bases between.

The J gene is TRBJ1-2, the V gene TRBV5-1; D is perhaps TRBD1 (5 bases). V lost 4 bases and J lost 13, with 23 bases in between. The CDR3 totals 14 residues. Germline V gene lookup returns CDR1 SGHRS and CDR2 YFSETQ. Here the CDR3 reads CASSPHRGSGGVTF. The CDR3 DNA follows: TGCGCCAGCAGCCCACACAGAGGGAGTGGGGGAGTCACCTTC.

The gene calls are TRBV5-1 and TRBJ2-1, with 8 bases fitting TRBD2. CDR1 and CDR2 from the germline V gene are SGHRS and YFSETQ. This CDR3 is 16 amino acids long. Trimming removed 0 bases from V and 2 bases from J; junction bases left unmatched: 4. DNA for the CDR3: TGCGCCAGCAGCTTGGGGACGGGAGGGACCTACAATGAGCAGTTCTTC. Its translation is CASSLGTGGTYNEQFF.

This chain uses TRBV5-1 with TRBJ2-1; D may be TRBD2 (5 bases). The CDR3 runs 17 residues. The germline V gene has CDR1 SGHRS and CDR2 YFSETQ. Trimming cost V 4 bases and J 1 base, with 18 bases left between them. CDR3 region: CASSLLGPSGSYNEQFF. The DNA of the CDR3 is TGCGCCAGCAGCCTTCTTGGGCCGTCGGGATCCTACAATGAGCAGTTCTTC.

With respect to this clone: A much larger clone sits a single nucleotide away, making a read error possible. The chain carries TRBV7-2 and TRBJ1-2; possible D gene TRBD1, 5 bases. V was shortened by 5 bases and J by 2 bases, with 9 bases between the two germline ends. Germline V lookup: CDR1 SGHTA, CDR2 FQGNSA. CDR3 length equals 13 residues. In DNA, the CDR3 is TGTGCCAGCAGCGTAGACAGAAACTATGGCTACACCTTC. Protein product: CASSVDRNYGYTF.

In the case of this clone: Other DNA sequences in this sample translate to the same CDR3. In DNA form, the CDR3 reads TGTGCCAGCAGCTCCCCCACTAGCACAGATACGCAGTATTTT. It is translated as CASSSPTSTDTQYF. The chain is built from TRBV5-4 and TRBJ2-3, with D uncertain. This CDR3 is 14 amino acids long. Germline assignment: CDR1 SGHNT and CDR2 YYREEE (reference sequence). Trimming pared 3 bases from V and 0 bases from J, leaving 8 bases between.

The chain is built from TRBV11-2 and TRBJ2-7; no definite D call. Trimming removed 1 base at V and 6 bases at J, with 19 bases between. Germline V gene data show CDR1 as SGHAT and CDR2 as FQNNGV. The CDR3 is made up of 16 amino acids. Written as DNA, the CDR3 is TGTGCCAGCAGCTTAGGGGTCTCTTGGCCGGAACCCGAGCAGTACTTC. The encoded protein is CASSLGVSWPEPEQYF.

The rearrangement uses TRBV27 and TRBJ2-1; perhaps TRBD1 as D (6 bases). V dropped 4 bases and J dropped 0 bases, with 10 bases sitting between them. This CDR3 spans 15 amino acids. Germline CDR1 is MNHEY and CDR2 is SMNVEV (reference sequence). The CDR3 reads CASSSTGNSYNEQFF. The CDR3 DNA reads TGTGCCAGCAGTTCAACAGGGAACTCCTACAATGAGCAGTTCTTC.

This chain joins TRBV11-2 and TRBJ2-1; D uncertain. This CDR3 is built from 14 residues. V shed 7 bases and J shed 4 bases, with 14 bases lying between them. Germline V gene data show CDR1 as SGHAT and CDR2 as FQNNGV. CDR3 bases: TGTGCCAGCAACGAAGCCTCCTCTTACAATGAGCAGTTCTTC. The encoded protein is CASNEASSYNEQFF.

The CDR3 is CASSSRGQDIYGYTF. In DNA form, the CDR3 reads TGCGCCAGCAGCTCCCGGGGACAGGATATCTATGGCTACACCTTC. The V gene is TRBV5-1, the J gene TRBJ1-2, with TRBD1 matching 8 bases. Germline values: CDR1 SGHRS, CDR2 YFSETQ. The CDR3 spans 15 residues. V was clipped by 3 bases and J by 4 bases; unmatched bases: 8.

This chain connects TRBV29-1 to TRBJ1-4; no reliable D call. Germline V lookup: CDR1 SQVTM, CDR2 ANQGSEA. Trimming took off 6 bases at V and 4 bases at J, with 6 bases between the two ends. This CDR3 region has 11 residues. The CDR3 DNA reads as TGCAGCGTCCAATATAATGAAAAACTGTTTTTT. This encodes CSVQYNEKLFF.

The chain recombines TRBV5-4 with TRBJ2-5; TRBD2 matches 12 bases. J gave up 5 bases and V 4 bases, and 6 bases lay outside the gene matches. Germline V gene lookup returns CDR1 SGHNT and CDR2 YYREEE (reference sequence). CDR3 length: 15 amino acids. CDR3 sequence reads: CASSTGTSGWETQYF. In DNA form, the CDR3 reads TGTGCCAGCAGCACGGGGACTAGCGGGTGGGAGACCCAGTACTTC. Full variable domain (missing parts from reference TRBV5-4 and TRBJ2-5): ETGVTQSPTHLIKTRGQQVTLRCSSQSGHNTVSWYQQALGQGPQFIFQYYREEENGRGNFPPRFSGLQFPNYSSELNVNALELDDSALYLCASSTGTSGWETQYFGPGTRLLVL.

This clone appeared a single time. The chain is built from TRBV7-8 and TRBJ2-7, with D hard to call. V was clipped by 1 base and J by 0 bases, with 10 bases between them. Looked up from germline, CDR1 is SGHVS and CDR2 is FQNEAQ. CDR3 length: 15 amino acids. Here the CDR3 reads CASSLGPGRSYEQYF. CDR3 in DNA: TGTGCCAGCAGCTTAGGACCGGGCCGCTCCTACGAGCAGTACTTC. Filled out from reference TRBV7-8 and TRBJ2-7, the complete variable domain reads GAGVSQSPRYKVAKRGQDVALRCDPISGHVSLFWYQQALGQGPEFLTYFQNEAQLDKSGLPSDRFFAERPEGSVSTLKIQRTQQEDSAVYLCASSLGPGRSYEQYFGPGTRLTVT.

This clone was counted a single time. This rearrangement joins TRBV5-6 to TRBJ2-7, with 7 positions matching TRBD1. The CDR3 has 14 residues. The V gene's germline CDR1 is SGHDT and CDR2 YYEEEE. The junction had 6 bases not matched to a gene; V was cut back by 2 bases and J by 4 bases. For the CDR3, the DNA is TGTGCCAGCAGCTTCGGGACAGAGCTTTACGAGCAGTACTTC. It yields the protein CASSFGTELYEQYF.